A selection of T cell receptor beta chains follows, all from one sample in a study of blood T cell repertoires in COVID-19. TCRdb's copy holds only in-frame clones and misses some; the assay was immunoSEQ multiplex PCR. Of a few hundred thousand clones in the sample, 88% were seen once. Sequencing input: PBMCs or T cells enriched from blood (not recorded which). These receptors were obtained from a woman aged 55 to 70 who had recovered from COVID-19. CDR3s include the opening cysteine and the closing phenylalanine or tryptophan. A D gene is named only where the DNA matches it firmly. The size of a clone is reported for some rows only, either as once, few or many, or as a class for expanded clones.

v_call	j_call	clone_size	d_call	cdr3_aa	cdr3_nt
TRBV3-1/TRBV3-2	TRBJ1-1	NA	TRBD1	CAASRDRGWNTEAFF	TGTGCCGCGTCCCGGGACAGGGGATGGAACACTGAAGCTTTCTTT
TRBV18	TRBJ1-1	NA	NA	CASSTGTEAFF	TGTGCCAGCTCGACAGGTACTGAAGCTTTCTTT
TRBV4-1	TRBJ2-7	NA	TRBD1	CASSHPPGQSPYEQYF	TGCGCCAGCAGCCACCCACCGGGACAGTCACCCTACGAGCAGTACTTC
TRBV7-9	TRBJ1-6	NA	NA	CASSSEGRISPLHF	TGTGCCAGCAGCTCGGAGGGACGAATTTCACCCCTCCACTTT
TRBV5-8	TRBJ1-1	NA	TRBD1	CASSRRTGSYSIAEAFF	TGTGCCAGCAGCCGGAGGACAGGGAGTTATAGTATCGCTGAAGCTTTCTTT
TRBV12-5	TRBJ1-3	NA	NA	CASGLTGNRAGNTIYF	TGTGCTAGTGGTTTGACAGGGAACCGGGCTGGAAACACCATATATTTT
TRBV5-4	TRBJ2-1	NA	TRBD2	CASRPTSGGAGEQFF	TGTGCCAGCAGGCCTACTAGCGGGGGGGCCGGTGAGCAGTTCTTC
TRBV10-1	TRBJ1-4	NA	NA	CASSAGLKANEKLFF	TGCGCCAGCAGCGCCGGACTAAAGGCTAATGAAAAACTGTTTTTT
TRBV5-1	TRBJ2-3	NA	TRBD1	CASSRGGTGTDTQYF	TGCGCCAGCAGTCGTGGTGGGACAGGGACAGATACGCAGTATTTT
TRBV29-1	TRBJ2-3	NA	TRBD1	CSVEGTGDSTDTQYF	TGCAGCGTTGAAGGGACAGGGGACTCCACAGATACGCAGTATTTT
TRBV30	TRBJ1-1	NA	NA	CAWSVLPVTEAFF	TGTGCCTGGAGTGTACTTCCTGTTACTGAAGCTTTCTTT
TRBV25-1	TRBJ1-6	once	TRBD1	CASSASQGREAYNSPLHF	TGTGCCAGCAGTGCCTCACAGGGGCGGGAAGCCTATAATTCACCCCTCCACTTT
TRBV6-1	TRBJ1-5	NA	NA	CASSGSGSTSNQPQHF	TGTGCCAGCAGTGGAAGCGGGTCTACGAGCAATCAGCCCCAGCATTTT
TRBV11-2	TRBJ1-3	NA	NA	CASSVGTPTSGNTIYF	TGTGCCAGCAGCGTCGGGACACCGACCTCTGGAAACACCATATATTTT
TRBV2	TRBJ1-2	NA	TRBD1	CASSPGQGNYGYTF	TGTGCCAGCAGCCCGGGACAGGGAAACTATGGCTACACCTTC
TRBV2	TRBJ2-1	once	TRBD1	CASQLQGSSYNEQFF	TGTGCCAGCCAGTTACAGGGGAGCTCCTACAATGAGCAGTTCTTC
TRBV27	TRBJ1-2	NA	TRBD1	CASTNTGAGYGYTF	TGTGCCAGCACTAATACAGGGGCGGGGTATGGCTACACCTTC
TRBV6-5	TRBJ2-1	NA	NA	CASSSWGQLNNEQFF	TGTGCCAGCAGTTCCTGGGGGCAGCTCAACAATGAGCAGTTCTTC